The 19 T cell receptor beta chains reported below all come from one sample, sequenced in a study of cytomegalovirus exposure and HLA in healthy donors. The study ran its PCR with 60 Vbeta and 13 Jbeta primers. The repertoire was sequenced with immunoSEQ multiplex PCR; TCRdb's copy has only in-frame clones and lacks some. This sample has about 160,000 clones, with about 80% found just once. Sequenced sample: PBMCs. The receptors here all came from a man under 40 in good health and CMV-seropositive.

This chain joins TRBV6-5 and TRBJ1-6; 7 bases align to TRBD1. J lost 10 bases, V lost 0 bases, and 6 bases had no gene match. The length of the CDR3 is 15 residues. Germline CDR1 MNHEY, CDR2 SVGAGI. DNA of the CDR3: TGTGCCAGCAGTTACTCACAGGGGAAAGCGTCACCCCTCCACTTT. It specifies CASSYSQGKASPLHF.

This chain joins TRBV5-1 and TRBJ2-7; possibly TRBD2 for D (6 bases). The CDR3 sequence is 14 residues long. Deletions cut 0 bases from V and 6 bases from J, with 13 bases between. CDR1 is SGHRS, CDR2 YFSETQ, per germline. CDR3 in DNA: TGCGCCAGCAGCTTGGGGGAGGCGAGGTCCGAGCAGTACTTC. Translation gives CASSLGEARSEQYF.

V usage is TRBV7-9 and J usage is TRBJ2-2, with D perhaps TRBD1 (6 bases). This CDR3 region has 15 residues. The germline V gene has CDR1 SEHNR and CDR2 FQNEAQ (reference sequence). Trimming shortened V by 6 bases and J by 1 base, and 12 bases separated the two germline ends. In nucleotides, the CDR3 is TGTGCCAGCAGACGTAAGGGGGAGAACACCGGGGAGCTGTTTTTT. Its protein product is CASRRKGENTGELFF.

This clone showed up just a few times. J is TRBJ2-5 and V is TRBV4-2, with TRBD2 matching 7 bases. The CDR3 is 16 amino acids. Trimming took 1 base from V and 4 from J; bases not matched to a gene: 9. From germline, CDR1 is LGHNA and CDR2 YNFKEQ. CDR3 coding DNA: TGTGCCAGCAGCCAAGGGTCACTAGCGTTAGTAGAGACCCAGTACTTC. Its translation is CASSQGSLALVETQYF.

This rearrangement joins TRBV2 to TRBJ1-2; D perhaps matches TRBD1 (6 bases). Trimming stripped 2 bases from V and 0 bases from J, with 10 bases between. The length of the CDR3 is 15 residues. Germline V CDR1 and CDR2: SNHLY, FYNNEI. The CDR3 is CASSEFQGSNYGYTF. In DNA, the CDR3 is TGTGCCAGCAGTGAATTCCAGGGGTCTAACTATGGCTACACCTTC.

This clone has only a few counts. This chain connects TRBV29-1 to TRBJ2-7; tentatively, D is TRBD1 (6 bases). The V and J ends lost 7 bases and 4 bases respectively, with 20 bases between them. This CDR3 is 14 amino acids long. Germline-derived CDR1 and CDR2 are SQVTM and ANQGSEA. Here the CDR3 reads CSAEGVGEGYEQYF. CDR3 in DNA: TGCAGCGCCGAGGGGGTAGGGGAAGGTTACGAGCAGTACTTC.

This chain uses TRBV19 with TRBJ2-3, with 7 bases fitting TRBD1. The CDR3 extends over 14 amino acids. V lost 3 bases to trimming and J lost 4 bases; unmatched junction nucleotides: 4. The germline V gene encodes CDR1 LNHDA and CDR2 SQIVND (reference sequence). CDR3 amino acids: CASSIQGVADTQYF. In nucleotides, the CDR3 is TGTGCCAGTAGTATTCAGGGGGTGGCAGATACGCAGTATTTT.

V and J are TRBV4-1 and TRBJ2-5; the D gene is possibly TRBD1 (5 bases). Deletions cut 0 bases from V and 6 bases from J, with 11 bases between. Germline V gives CDR1 MGHRA, CDR2 YSYEKL. The CDR3 contains 14 residues. In nucleotides, the CDR3 is TGCGCCAGCAGCCAAGATCTCAGGGAAAAGACCCAGTACTTC. Protein sequence: CASSQDLREKTQYF.

This clone was detected once. The chain recombines TRBV4-1 with TRBJ2-2; 9 bases fit TRBD1. Looked up from germline, CDR1 is MGHRA and CDR2 is YSYEKL. J lost 2 bases, V lost 0 bases, and 10 bases had no gene match. The CDR3 loop spans 19 amino acids. The CDR3 DNA reads TGCGCCAGCAGCCAAGATCCCCGACAGGGGGTGGGCAACACCGGGGAGCTGTTTTTT. Encoded protein: CASSQDPRQGVGNTGELFF.

CDR3 sequence reads: CASSLRPLAGGTDEQFF. The CDR3 region has the DNA TGTGCCAGTAGTCTTAGACCCCTAGCGGGGGGGACAGATGAGCAGTTCTTC. J is TRBJ2-1 and V is TRBV19, with 12 bases aligning to TRBD2. The CDR3 loop spans 17 amino acids. Looked up from germline, CDR1 is LNHDA and CDR2 is SQIVND (reference sequence). Trimming cost V 5 bases and J 8 bases; bases outside gene matches: 13. Filled out from reference TRBV19 and TRBJ2-1, the complete variable domain reads DGGITQSPKYLFRKEGQNVTLSCEQNLNHDAMYWYRQDPGQGLRLIYYSQIVNDFQKGDIAEGYSVSREKKESFPLTVTSAQKNPTAFYLCASSLRPLAGGTDEQFFGPGTRLTVL.

The chain uses TRBV6-5 and TRBJ1-4, with D possibly TRBD1 on 6 matching bases. Germline V CDR1 and CDR2: MNHEY, SVGAGI. V gave up 6 bases and J gave up 4 bases, with 9 bases separating them. CDR3 length: 13 residues. In DNA form, the CDR3 reads TGTGCCAGCAGCAGGGGTATTAATGAAAAACTGTTTTTT. This gives the protein CASSRGINEKLFF.

A few counts support this clone. The chain is built from TRBV10-3 and TRBJ2-2, with 16 bases aligning to TRBD2. V was clipped by 6 bases and J by 1 base; unmatched bases: 11. The CDR3 contains 20 residues. Germline-derived CDR1 and CDR2 are ENHRY and SYGVKD. This CDR3 is CAIRAPGLAGGPGNTGELFF. The CDR3 nucleotides are TGTGCCATCAGGGCACCGGGACTAGCGGGGGGGCCGGGGAACACCGGGGAGCTGTTTTTT.

This clone was seen just once. The chain links TRBV28 to TRBJ2-5, with D possibly TRBD1 on 6 matching bases. This CDR3 is built from 14 residues. From germline, CDR1 is MDHEN and CDR2 SYDVKM. V dropped 5 bases and J dropped 0 bases, with 10 bases sitting between them. Here the CDR3 reads CASSPTGNQETQYF. CDR3 in DNA: TGTGCCAGCAGTCCCACAGGGAACCAAGAGACCCAGTACTTC.

The chain joins TRBV5-1 to TRBJ2-5; TRBD1 agrees at 10 bases. CDR1 is SGHRS and CDR2 is YFSETQ in the germline V gene. After removal of 5 bases from V and 2 bases from J, the junction contained 6 bases not matched to a gene. This CDR3 has 15 residues. The CDR3, as DNA: TGCGCCAGCAGGGTCGGGACAGGGGCTCAAGAGACCCAGTACTTC. This encodes CASRVGTGAQETQYF.

The chain employs TRBV9 and TRBJ2-1, with TRBD1 identical over 7 bases. Per the germline V gene, CDR1 is SGDLS and CDR2 is YYNGEE. The V segment lost 3 bases and the J segment 5 bases; nucleotides outside the gene matches: 8. This CDR3 has 15 residues. For the CDR3, the DNA is TGTGCCAGCAGCGCAGAGACAGGGTGGAACAATGAGCAGTTCTTC. This encodes CASSAETGWNNEQFF.

This chain connects TRBV25-1 to TRBJ1-1; D uncertain. The CDR3 has 14 amino acids. CDR1 and CDR2 from the germline V gene are MGHDK and SYGVNS. Trimming stripped 2 bases from V and 3 bases from J, with 10 bases between. The CDR3 nucleotides read TGTGCCAGCAGTGAACGAGGGATGGACACTGAAGCTTTCTTT. This sequence encodes CASSERGMDTEAFF. The whole variable domain, filled in from reference TRBV25-1 and TRBJ1-1, reads EADIYQTPRYLVIGTGKKITLECSQTMGHDKMYWYQQDPGMELHLIHYSYGVNSTEKGDLSSESTVSRIRTEHFPLTLESARPSHTSQYLCASSERGMDTEAFFGQGTRLTVV.

The chain uses TRBV5-4 and TRBJ2-2, with D perhaps TRBD1 (6 bases). CDR3 length equals 14 residues. The V end was cut by 3 bases, the J end by 1 base, with 7 bases between. Germline V gene data show CDR1 as SGHNT and CDR2 as YYREEE (reference sequence). CDR3 residues: CASSSTGNTGELFF. In DNA form, the CDR3 reads TGTGCCAGCAGCTCGACAGGGAACACCGGGGAGCTGTTTTTT.

J is TRBJ1-6 and V is TRBV6-5; 7 bases agree with TRBD1. The CDR3 sequence is 14 residues long. Looked up from germline, CDR1 is MNHEY and CDR2 is SVGAGI. The V gene end was trimmed by 5 bases and the J gene end by 11 bases; junction bases not matched to a gene: 9. In DNA form, the CDR3 reads TGTGCCAGCAGTGAGCAAGGGGGCGAGGCACCCCTCCACTTT. Protein product: CASSEQGGEAPLHF.

A note on this clone: One end of the junction is discordant with germline, which a read error may explain. The chain is built from TRBV7-9 and TRBJ2-7; no definite D call. The germline V gene encodes CDR1 SEHNR and CDR2 FQNEAQ (reference sequence). This CDR3 comprises 12 residues. The CDR3 coding sequence is TGTTCCAGCAGCTTACTGTCCCCCGAGCAGTACTTC. This codes for CSSSLLSPEQYF.